The 29 T cell receptor beta chains listed next were all sequenced from one sample in a study of cytomegalovirus exposure and HLA in healthy donors. Data came from immunoSEQ multiplex PCR; TCRdb stores just in-frame clones and leaves some out. This sample has more than 55,000 clones, with 89% found just once. The sequencing input was PBMCs. The receptors stem from a woman aged 18 to 35 in good health and CMV-seronegative.

The rearrangement uses TRBV5-4 and TRBJ2-7, with 10 positions matching TRBD1. The CDR3 is made up of 14 amino acids. V lost 3 bases to trimming and J lost 6 bases; unmatched junction nucleotides: 6. CDR1 SGHNT and CDR2 YYREEE come from the germline V gene (reference sequence). CDR3 DNA sequence: TGTGCCAGCAGCTCCTGGACAGGGGGAGCCGAGCAGTACTTC. Translation gives CASSSWTGGAEQYF.

The chain couples TRBV27 to TRBJ2-7; no clear D gene. V was cut by 4 bases and J by 0 bases, with 10 bases left in between. CDR1 and CDR2 (germline): MNHEY, SMNVEV (reference sequence). This CDR3 comprises 14 residues. The CDR3 DNA is TGTGCCAGCAGTTCCTCCCGGTCCTCCTACGAGCAGTACTTC. Residues: CASSSSRSSYEQYF.

The rearrangement links TRBV28 to TRBJ1-1; D remains ambiguous. The V and J ends lost 7 bases and 5 bases respectively, with 8 bases between them. The germline V gene has CDR1 MDHEN and CDR2 SYDVKM. The CDR3 runs 11 residues. CDR3 DNA: TGTGCCAGCACTCCGGGGACTGAAGCTTTCTTT. Protein product: CASTPGTEAFF.

The chain recombines TRBV6-5 with TRBJ2-3; 9 bases map to TRBD1. With V trimmed by 2 bases and J by 6 bases, 6 bases remained unmatched. The germline CDR1 and CDR2 sequences are MNHEY and SVGAGI. The CDR3 sequence is 15 residues long. The CDR3 loop is CASSYLGQGWDTQYF. The DNA for the CDR3 is TGTGCCAGCAGTTACCTGGGACAGGGTTGGGATACGCAGTATTTT.

The rearrangement joins TRBV5-1 to TRBJ1-1; TRBD1 is a possible D gene (5 bases). Germline V gene lookup returns CDR1 SGHRS and CDR2 YFSETQ. The CDR3 sequence is 14 residues long. Trimming took 0 bases from V and 4 from J, leaving 10 bases between them. For the CDR3, the DNA is TGCGCCAGCAGCTTGGGTCAGGGTGGCACTGAAGCTTTCTTT. Its translation: CASSLGQGGTEAFF.

The CDR3: CASSLAFSPLGNTIYF. The CDR3 bases are TGTGCCAGCAGTTTGGCCTTTTCCCCTCTTGGAAACACCATATATTTT. V and J are TRBV28 and TRBJ1-3, with no clear D. Between the trimmed V and J ends, which lost 3 bases and 3 bases, there was a span of 15 bases. The germline CDR1 and CDR2 sequences are MDHEN and SYDVKM. The CDR3 is 16 amino acids.

This chain links TRBV2 with TRBJ1-1; D might be TRBD1 (6 bases). The CDR3 extends over 15 amino acids. V dropped 5 bases and J dropped 5 bases, with 18 bases sitting between them. CDR1 is SNHLY and CDR2 is FYNNEI in the germline V gene. CDR3 loop: CASSYRVSSRTEAFF. In nucleotides, the CDR3 is TGTGCCAGCAGTTACAGGGTTTCTTCCCGAACTGAAGCTTTCTTT. Looking up the rest from reference TRBV2 and TRBJ1-1 gives the full variable domain: EPEVTQTPSHQVTQMGQEVILRCVPISNHLYFYWYRQILGQKVEFLVSFYNNEISEKSEIFDDQFSVERPDGSNFTLKIRSTKLEDSAMYFCASSYRVSSRTEAFFGQGTRLTVV.

This chain connects TRBV13 to TRBJ2-2, with D maybe TRBD2 (5 bases). V was cut by 5 bases and J by 0 bases, with 19 bases left in between. Germline loops: CDR1 PRHDT, CDR2 FYEKMQ (reference sequence). CDR3 length: 18 residues. DNA for the CDR3: TGTGCCAGCAGCCTACGACTGAGGAGGTCTGCGAACACCGGGGAGCTGTTTTTT. As protein: CASSLRLRRSANTGELFF.

The chain links TRBV28 to TRBJ2-7; D may be TRBD1 (6 bases). The V end was cut by 6 bases, the J end by 4 bases, with 10 bases between. Germline lookup yields CDR1 MDHEN and CDR2 SYDVKM. The CDR3 contains 12 residues. Here the CDR3 DNA reads TGTGCCAGCAGGAAACAGGGATACGAGCAGTACTTC. This encodes CASRKQGYEQYF.

The rearrangement links TRBV5-1 to TRBJ2-3, with D perhaps TRBD2 (6 bases). CDR1 and CDR2 (germline): SGHRS, YFSETQ. The CDR3 totals 17 residues. The germline V and J ends were trimmed by 4 bases and 2 bases, with 20 bases remaining between them. The CDR3 DNA reads TGCGCCAGCAGCACCGGGACCGGGACTGTTGCCACAGATACGCAGTATTTT. Its protein product is CASSTGTGTVATDTQYF.

This chain connects TRBV28 to TRBJ1-3, with D maybe TRBD1 (5 bases). This CDR3 region has 11 residues. Trimming took 4 bases from V and 16 from J, leaving 14 bases between them. CDR1 and CDR2 (germline): MDHEN, SYDVKM. The CDR3 protein is CASSWQGFSYF. In DNA, the CDR3 is TGTGCCAGCAGTTGGCAGGGATTTTCGTATTTT.

V is TRBV13 and J is TRBJ2-4, with D possibly matching TRBD1 (6 bases). V lost 2 bases and J lost 2, with 19 bases in between. The CDR3 contains 18 residues. CDR1 is PRHDT and CDR2 is FYEKMQ in the germline V gene (reference sequence). The DNA of the CDR3 is TGTGCCAGCAGCTTAACCTGGACAGACCCATATACCAAAAACATTCAGTACTTC. Residues: CASSLTWTDPYTKNIQYF.

This clone has just one count. The V and J genes are TRBV27 and TRBJ2-2; 8 bases match TRBD2. Trimming removed 5 bases from V and 5 bases from J; junction bases left unmatched: 16. This CDR3 contains 18 residues. The germline CDR1 and CDR2 sequences are MNHEY and SMNVEV (reference sequence). In nucleotides, the CDR3 is TGTGCCAGCAGTGCCACTAAATTAAGCGGGAGATCTACCGGGGAGCTGTTTTTT. Amino acids: CASSATKLSGRSTGELFF.

CDR3 DNA: TGTGCCAGCAGTTTAAGCGGCAGGACCTACGAGCAGTACTTC. Translating it yields CASSLSGRTYEQYF. The chain couples TRBV27 to TRBJ2-7; a weak D match, TRBD2 (5 bases). Germline CDR1 and CDR2: MNHEY and SMNVEV (reference sequence). This CDR3 contains 14 residues. V lost 2 bases, J lost 2 bases, and 10 bases lay in between.

The chain is built from TRBV7-9 and TRBJ1-2; a weak D match, TRBD1 (5 bases). Germline V CDR1 and CDR2: SEHNR, FQNEAQ (reference sequence). The CDR3 length is 16 residues. V was clipped by 5 bases and J by 0 bases, with 16 bases between them. The CDR3 DNA follows: TGTGCCAGCAGCCCCGGGACTTCCCGGACTAACTATGGCTACACCTTC. Its protein is CASSPGTSRTNYGYTF.

V and J are TRBV6-6 and TRBJ1-2, with D possibly matching TRBD1 (6 bases). The CDR3 consists of 15 residues. Germline-derived CDR1 and CDR2 are MNHNY and SVGAGI (reference sequence). V was cut by 3 bases and J by 0 bases, with 11 bases left in between. For the CDR3, the DNA is TGTGCCAGCAGTTATGCACAGGGATCTAACTATGGCTACACCTTC. It yields the protein CASSYAQGSNYGYTF.

V gene TRBV2 combines with J gene TRBJ2-1, with D perhaps TRBD1 (7 bases). The CDR3 spans 16 residues. The germline V gene has CDR1 SNHLY and CDR2 FYNNEI. Trimming took off 5 bases at V and 0 bases at J, with 14 bases between the two ends. CDR3 in DNA: TGTGCCAGCAGTTCGCAGGGGGGAAGCTCCTACAATGAGCAGTTCTTC. Its protein is CASSSQGGSSYNEQFF.

The chain joins TRBV7-9 to TRBJ1-3; the D is unclear. Per germline, CDR1 SEHNR and CDR2 FQNEAQ (reference sequence). Trimming removed 5 bases from V and 0 bases from J, with 14 bases in between. This CDR3 has 16 amino acids. The CDR3 protein is CASSPPGFSSGNTIYF. The CDR3 DNA reads as TGTGCCAGCAGCCCCCCGGGGTTTAGCTCTGGAAACACCATATATTTT.

This chain joins TRBV11-3 and TRBJ2-5, with 12 nucleotides matching TRBD1. This CDR3 is built from 15 residues. In germline, CDR1 is SGHNT, CDR2 YENEEA. The V and J ends lost 5 bases and 5 bases, in that order; junction bases with no gene match: 6. CDR3 in amino acids: CASSRGQGAGETQYF. The DNA for the CDR3 is TGTGCCAGCAGCCGGGGACAGGGGGCCGGGGAGACCCAGTACTTC.

This chain joins TRBV6-6 and TRBJ2-2, with 7 bases aligning to TRBD2. CDR1 is MNHNY and CDR2 is SVGAGI in the germline V gene (reference sequence). This CDR3 region has 13 residues. Losses at the gene ends were 5 bases for V and 3 bases for J; bases not matched to a gene: 0. Here the CDR3 reads CASSGLDTGELFF. CDR3 in DNA: TGTGCCAGCAGTGGACTAGACACCGGGGAGCTGTTTTTT.

This clone was found once. The CDR3 loop is CASSLVGRRVYTEAFF. As DNA, the CDR3 is TGTGCCAGCAGTTTGGTTGGCAGGCGGGTATACACTGAAGCTTTCTTT. The V call is TRBV28, the J call TRBJ1-1; D uncertain. V lost 3 bases and J lost 3, with 17 bases in between. The CDR3 runs to 16 residues. Germline CDR1 reads MDHEN; CDR2 reads SYDVKM.

This clone appeared once. J is TRBJ1-5 and V is TRBV19; possibly TRBD1 for D (6 bases). Germline loops: CDR1 LNHDA, CDR2 SQIVND (reference sequence). CDR3 length: 15 residues. Trimming pared 4 bases from V and 6 bases from J, leaving 16 bases between. CDR3 sequence reads: CASSTPHRAGQPQHF. The CDR3, as DNA: TGTGCCAGTAGTACCCCACACAGGGCTGGTCAGCCCCAGCATTTT.

V is TRBV10-3 and J is TRBJ2-2; 8 bases are shared with TRBD1. The CDR3 runs to 14 residues. Per the germline V gene, CDR1 is ENHRY and CDR2 is SYGVKD. The ends lost 10 bases at V and 1 base at J; junction bases unmatched: 5. CDR3 sequence: CATSGQGNTGELFF. The CDR3 DNA reads as TGTGCCACCAGCGGACAGGGGAACACCGGGGAGCTGTTTTTT.

This chain joins TRBV20-1 and TRBJ1-4; no clear D gene. The germline V and J ends were trimmed by 3 bases and 5 bases, with 4 bases remaining between them. The CDR3 spans 11 residues. The germline gives CDR1 DFQATT, CDR2 SNEGSKA (reference sequence). CDR3 sequence: CSASLNEKLFF. In nucleotides, the CDR3 is TGCAGTGCTAGTCTGAATGAAAAACTGTTTTTT.

V is TRBV4-1 and J is TRBJ2-3; 10 nucleotides match TRBD2. Trimming at V came to 0 bases and at J to 1 base, leaving 4 bases not matched to a gene. The germline CDR1 and CDR2 sequences are MGHRA and YSYEKL. The CDR3 length is 17 residues. CDR3 DNA: TGCGCCAGCAGCCAAGATCGCGGGACTAGCGGCACAGATACGCAGTATTTT. It specifies CASSQDRGTSGTDTQYF.

This chain joins TRBV7-9 and TRBJ2-2, with 7 positions matching TRBD2. CDR1 SEHNR and CDR2 FQNEAQ come from the germline V gene (reference sequence). The CDR3 runs 16 residues. Unmatched junction bases numbered 13, after V lost 7 bases and J lost 5 bases. CDR3 DNA: TGTGCCAGCACCCCTGCGCGGGGGTTGTGGACCGGGGAGCTGTTTTTT. Translated: CASTPARGLWTGELFF.

The chain combines TRBV6-1 with TRBJ1-4, with D perhaps TRBD1 (6 bases). Germline V gene lookup returns CDR1 MNHNS and CDR2 SASEGT. The CDR3 loop spans 16 amino acids. Trimming pared 4 bases from V and 10 bases from J, leaving 22 bases between. This chain's CDR3 is CASSGGRDTGLGKLFF. The CDR3 region has the DNA TGTGCCAGCAGTGGGGGTCGGGACACCGGACTCGGAAAACTGTTTTTT.

The chain recombines TRBV27 with TRBJ1-6; TRBD1 agrees at 7 bases. Trimming at V came to 2 bases and at J to 9 bases, leaving 1 base not matched to a gene. Germline-derived CDR1 and CDR2 are MNHEY and SMNVEV (reference sequence). CDR3 size: 13 residues. CDR3 coding DNA: TGTGCCAGCAGTTTAACAGGGGTTTCACCCCTCCACTTT. Amino acids: CASSLTGVSPLHF.

The V and J genes are TRBV5-1 and TRBJ2-1, with TRBD2 identical over 12 bases. The germline gives CDR1 SGHRS, CDR2 YFSETQ. V lost 4 bases and J lost 5; bases outside the gene matches: 19. The CDR3 has 20 amino acids. The CDR3 region has the DNA TGCGCCAGCAGCCGCGAACCGACTAGCGGGGGTCTTGGAGTGGACAATGAGCAGTTCTTC. It encodes CASSREPTSGGLGVDNEQFF. Full variable domain (outside the CDR3, taken from reference TRBV5-1 and TRBJ2-1): KAGVTQTPRYLIKTRGQQVTLSCSPISGHRSVSWYQQTPGQGLQFLFEYFSETQRNKGNFPGRFSGRQFSNSRSEMNVSTLELGDSALYLCASSREPTSGGLGVDNEQFFGPGTRLTVL.